This T cell receptor (beta chain) was identified during a study of CD8+CD57+ T cells in acquired aplastic anemia. As to this clonotype: Its cognate antigen is unknown.

Germline lookup yields CDR1 LNHNV and CDR2 YYDKDF (reference sequence). V was clipped by 3 bases and J by 3 bases; unmatched bases: 8. The CDR3 totals 15 residues. The template for TCR beta VDJ and CDR3 sequence profiling was genomic DNA. Using its own MiXCR run on the reads, TCRdb lists one record per CDR3 protein. Of 400,000 to 450,000 distinct CDR3 sequences in the sample, around 72% are singletons; the top ten hold under 4.5%. Whole-study findings and limits: There were twenty-nine CD8+ CDR3 sequences that occurred in both patients and controls.

The chain carries TRBV15 and TRBJ2-7, with 7 bases identical to TRBD1. The clonotype originates from a human donor in good health, serving as a control. Sample: sorted CD4+, CD8+, or CD8+CD57+ T cells (not recorded which) from PBMCs. The CDR3 bases are TGTGCCACCAGCAGGTCGCACAGGGGATTCTACGAGCAGTACTTC. Its translation is CATSRSHRGFYEQYF.